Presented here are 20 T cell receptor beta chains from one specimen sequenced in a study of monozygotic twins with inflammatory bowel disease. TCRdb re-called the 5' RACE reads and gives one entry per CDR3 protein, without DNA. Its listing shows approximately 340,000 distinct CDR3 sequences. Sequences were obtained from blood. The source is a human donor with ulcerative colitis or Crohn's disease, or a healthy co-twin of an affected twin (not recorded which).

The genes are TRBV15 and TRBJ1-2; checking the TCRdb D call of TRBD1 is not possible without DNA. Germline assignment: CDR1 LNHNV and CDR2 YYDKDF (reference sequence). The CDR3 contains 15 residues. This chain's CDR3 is CATSRDRQADYGYTF.

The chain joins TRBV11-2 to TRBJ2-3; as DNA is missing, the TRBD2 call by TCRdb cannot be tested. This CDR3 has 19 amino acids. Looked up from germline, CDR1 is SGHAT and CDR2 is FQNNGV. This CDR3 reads CASSLERSRASSYSNTQYF.

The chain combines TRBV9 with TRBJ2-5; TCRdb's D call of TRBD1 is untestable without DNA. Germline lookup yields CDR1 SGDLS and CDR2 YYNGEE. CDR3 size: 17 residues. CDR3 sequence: CASSAPLSGEGRETQYF.

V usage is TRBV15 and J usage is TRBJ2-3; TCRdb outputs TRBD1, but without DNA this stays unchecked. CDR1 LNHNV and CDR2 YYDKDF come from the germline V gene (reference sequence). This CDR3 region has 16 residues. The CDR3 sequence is CATSSGGGPSTDTQYF.

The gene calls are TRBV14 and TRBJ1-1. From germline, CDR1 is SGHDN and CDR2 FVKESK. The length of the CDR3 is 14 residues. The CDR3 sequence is CASSPFTGYSEAFF.

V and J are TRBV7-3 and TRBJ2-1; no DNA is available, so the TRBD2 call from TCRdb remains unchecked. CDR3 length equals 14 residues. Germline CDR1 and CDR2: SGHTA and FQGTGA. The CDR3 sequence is CASSFGGGSNEQFF.

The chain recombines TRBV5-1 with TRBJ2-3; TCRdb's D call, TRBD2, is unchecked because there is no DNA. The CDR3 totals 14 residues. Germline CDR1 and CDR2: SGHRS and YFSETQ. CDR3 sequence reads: CASSLEASGHTQYF.

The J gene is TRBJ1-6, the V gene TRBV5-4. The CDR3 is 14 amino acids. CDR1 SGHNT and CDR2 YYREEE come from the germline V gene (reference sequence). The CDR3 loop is CASNQDAYNSPLHF.

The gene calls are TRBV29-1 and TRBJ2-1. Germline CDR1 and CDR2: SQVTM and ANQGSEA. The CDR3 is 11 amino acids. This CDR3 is CSVEVYNEQFF.

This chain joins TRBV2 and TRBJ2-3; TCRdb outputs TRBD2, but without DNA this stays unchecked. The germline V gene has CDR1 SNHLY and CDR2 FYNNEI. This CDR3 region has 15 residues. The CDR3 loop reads CASRPEGLNTDTQYF.

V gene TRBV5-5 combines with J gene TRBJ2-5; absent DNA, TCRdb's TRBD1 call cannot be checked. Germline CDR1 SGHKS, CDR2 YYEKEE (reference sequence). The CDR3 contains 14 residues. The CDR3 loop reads CASSRRQARETQYF.

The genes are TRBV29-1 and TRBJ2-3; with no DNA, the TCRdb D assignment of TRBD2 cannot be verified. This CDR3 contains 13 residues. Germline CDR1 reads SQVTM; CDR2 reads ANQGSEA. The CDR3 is CSVVAGDGNTQYF.

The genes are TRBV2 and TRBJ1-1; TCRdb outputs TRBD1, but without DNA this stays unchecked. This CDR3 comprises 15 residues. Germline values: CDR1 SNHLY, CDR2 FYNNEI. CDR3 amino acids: CASSNVGAPNTEAFF.

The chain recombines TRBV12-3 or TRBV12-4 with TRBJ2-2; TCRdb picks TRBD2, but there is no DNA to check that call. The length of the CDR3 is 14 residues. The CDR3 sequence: CASSAGGVTGELFF.

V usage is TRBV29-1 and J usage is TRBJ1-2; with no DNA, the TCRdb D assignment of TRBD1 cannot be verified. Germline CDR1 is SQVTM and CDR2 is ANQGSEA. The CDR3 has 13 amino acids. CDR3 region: CSVLWDRDYGYTF.

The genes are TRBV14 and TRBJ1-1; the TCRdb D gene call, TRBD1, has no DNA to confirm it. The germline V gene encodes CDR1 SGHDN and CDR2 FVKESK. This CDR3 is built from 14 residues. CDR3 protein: CASSLGGSSTEAFF. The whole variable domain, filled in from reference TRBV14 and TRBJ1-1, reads EAGVTQFPSHSVIEKGQTVTLRCDPISGHDNLYWYRRVMGKEIKFLLHFVKESKQDESGMPNNRFLAERTGGTYSTLKVQPAELEDSGVYFCASSLGGSSTEAFFGQGTRLTVV.

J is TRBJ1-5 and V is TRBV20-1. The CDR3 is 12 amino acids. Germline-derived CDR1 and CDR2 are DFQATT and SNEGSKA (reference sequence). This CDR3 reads CSAMGNDQPQHF.

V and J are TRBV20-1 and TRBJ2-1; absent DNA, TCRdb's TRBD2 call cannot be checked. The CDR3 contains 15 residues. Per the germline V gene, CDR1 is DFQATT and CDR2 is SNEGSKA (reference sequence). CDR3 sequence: CSAPNLAGGPQEQLF.

The CDR3 is CASSPSTGGYQPQHF. This chain connects TRBV7-9 to TRBJ1-5; the D gene TCRdb calls, TRBD1, cannot be checked with no DNA. The CDR3 contains 15 residues. Germline V gene data show CDR1 as SEHNR and CDR2 as FQNEAQ (reference sequence).

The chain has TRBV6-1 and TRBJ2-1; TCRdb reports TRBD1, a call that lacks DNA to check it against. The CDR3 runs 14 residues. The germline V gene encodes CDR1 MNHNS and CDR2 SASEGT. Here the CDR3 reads CASSAPRGNNEQFF.